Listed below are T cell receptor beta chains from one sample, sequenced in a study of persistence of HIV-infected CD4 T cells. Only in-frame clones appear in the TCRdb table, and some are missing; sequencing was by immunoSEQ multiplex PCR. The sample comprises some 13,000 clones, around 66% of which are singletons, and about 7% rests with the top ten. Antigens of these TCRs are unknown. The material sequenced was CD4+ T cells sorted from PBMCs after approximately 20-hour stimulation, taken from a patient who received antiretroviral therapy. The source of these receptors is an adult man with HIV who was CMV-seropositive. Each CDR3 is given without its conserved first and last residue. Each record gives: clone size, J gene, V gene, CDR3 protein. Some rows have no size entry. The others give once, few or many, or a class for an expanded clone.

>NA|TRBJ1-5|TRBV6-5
ASSRRGSNQPQH
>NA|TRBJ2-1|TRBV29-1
SVPPPGNSYNEQF
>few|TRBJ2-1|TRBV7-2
ASSLTVTSDEQF
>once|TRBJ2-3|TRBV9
ASSLSRTDTQY
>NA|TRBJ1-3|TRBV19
ASRLGRAGNTIY
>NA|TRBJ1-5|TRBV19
ASSIDVQGQPQH
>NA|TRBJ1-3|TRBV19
ASRSHGGNTIY
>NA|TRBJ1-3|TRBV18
ASSGQGTSGNTIY
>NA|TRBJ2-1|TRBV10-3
AIREAINEQF
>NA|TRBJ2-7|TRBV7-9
ASSFLAGVSYEQY
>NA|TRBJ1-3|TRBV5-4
ASSLGLSTGNTIY
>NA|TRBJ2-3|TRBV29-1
SVDLTSGSTDTQY
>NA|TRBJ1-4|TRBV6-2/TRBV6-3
ASSYPATGATNEKLF
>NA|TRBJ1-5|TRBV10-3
AISESGGNQPQH
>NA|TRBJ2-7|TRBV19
ASSGDLRDEQY
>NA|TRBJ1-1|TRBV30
ASRGNTEAF
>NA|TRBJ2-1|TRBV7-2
ASSLAPRLAGGTNPLWEQF
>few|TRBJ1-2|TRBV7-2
ASSLSGTGGYGYT
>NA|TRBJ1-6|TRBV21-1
ASSSRQGSECYSPLH
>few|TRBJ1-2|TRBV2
ASTRGNYGYT
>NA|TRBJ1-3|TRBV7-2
ASSSTGGWEGNTIY
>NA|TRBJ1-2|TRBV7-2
ASSLATASFFWGYT
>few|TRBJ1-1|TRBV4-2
ASSQPRGGTEAF
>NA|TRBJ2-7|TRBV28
ASSQSKGGTGGYEQY
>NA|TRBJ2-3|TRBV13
ASSDPKAGIDTQY
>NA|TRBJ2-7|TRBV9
ASSVDGGPTPYEQY
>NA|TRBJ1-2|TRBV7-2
ASSPRGGVGGGYT
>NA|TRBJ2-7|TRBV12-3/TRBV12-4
ASSRQQGSTQY
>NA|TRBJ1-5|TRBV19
ASTLWRSEGNQPQH
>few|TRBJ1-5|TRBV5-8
ASSLSGNQPQH
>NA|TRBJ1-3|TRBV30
AWSKSYGNTIY
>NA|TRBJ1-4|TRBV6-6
ASSSGGGNEKLF
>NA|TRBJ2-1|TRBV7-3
ASSLKGSSYNEQF
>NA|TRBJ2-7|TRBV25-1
ASGMQGLREQY
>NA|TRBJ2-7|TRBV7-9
ASSLRDSYEQY
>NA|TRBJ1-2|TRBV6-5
ASKTGQWGYT
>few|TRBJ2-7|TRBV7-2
ASSLELLHEQY
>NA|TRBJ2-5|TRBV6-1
ASSESSVGKTQY
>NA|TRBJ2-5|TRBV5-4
ASSLSGRTGQETQY
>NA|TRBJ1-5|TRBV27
ASSLASDRGGNQPQH
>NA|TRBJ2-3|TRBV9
ASSPRLAADTQY
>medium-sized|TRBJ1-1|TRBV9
ASSTRSGTEAF